A single sample gave rise to the 6 T cell receptor beta chains below, sequenced in a study of blood T cells in healthy people across ages. For the second PCR, which ran for about 6 to 11 cycles, a sample-barcoded 5' primer and a J-beta primer mix were used. Each CDR3 protein gets one entry after TCRdb re-called the 5' RACE reads with MiXCR. The sample has hundreds of thousands of distinct CDR3 sequences; roughly 41% are singletons. The specimen was blood. Source of these receptors: a man at least 80 years old in good health.

This CDR3 is CASSPPGQLTDTQYF. Here the CDR3 DNA reads TGTGCCAGCAGCCCCCCGGGGCAGCTTACAGATACGCAGTATTTT. The chain is built from TRBV6-2 or TRBV6-3 and TRBJ2-3; D is tentatively TRBD1 or TRBD2 (5 bases each). CDR1 and CDR2 (germline): MNHEY, SVGEGT. The V end was cut by 6 bases, the J end by 3 bases, with 16 bases between. The CDR3 contains 15 residues.

V is TRBV29-1 and J is TRBJ1-1; D gene uncertain. V was cut by 8 bases and J by 1 base, with 11 bases left in between. Germline V CDR1 and CDR2: SQVTM, ANQGSEA. The CDR3 is 12 amino acids. CDR3 nucleotides: TGCAGCTACCGACTCGGGAACACTGAAGCTTTCTTT. Translation: CSYRLGNTEAFF.

This clonotype was detected only a few times. This rearrangement joins TRBV6-2 or TRBV6-3 to TRBJ2-5, with 10 positions matching TRBD2. Trimming at V came to 5 bases and at J to 3 bases, leaving 3 bases not matched to a gene. CDR1 is MNHEY and CDR2 is SVGEGT in the germline V gene. The CDR3 extends over 14 amino acids. DNA of the CDR3: TGTGCCAGCAGTCAGCTAGCGGGAGAAGAGACCCAGTACTTC. This sequence encodes CASSQLAGEETQYF.

The chain has TRBV15 and TRBJ1-5; perhaps TRBD1 as D (6 bases). Deletions cut 2 bases from V and 4 bases from J, with 12 bases between. CDR3 length: 15 residues. Per the germline V gene, CDR1 is LNHNV and CDR2 is YYDKDF (reference sequence). CDR3 nucleotides: TGTGCCACCAGCAGAAGTGGGAGGGGGAATCAGCCCCAGCATTTT. Its translation: CATSRSGRGNQPQHF. Filled out from reference TRBV15 and TRBJ1-5, the complete variable domain reads DAMVIQNPRYQVTQFGKPVTLSCSQTLNHNVMYWYQQKSSQAPKLLFHYYDKDFNNEADTPDNFQSRRPNTSFCFLDIRSPGLGDTAMYLCATSRSGRGNQPQHFGDGTRLSIL.

This clonotype was seen a few times. The J gene is TRBJ1-4, the V gene TRBV12-3 or TRBV12-4; unclear D gene. V shed 4 bases and J shed 0 bases, with 9 bases lying between them. This CDR3 is 15 amino acids long. Here the CDR3 reads CASSSRRTTNEKLFF. CDR3 sequence (DNA): TGTGCCAGCAGTTCTCGCAGAACAACTAATGAAAAACTGTTTTTT.

This clonotype was observed many times. The chain couples TRBV4-3 to TRBJ1-2; D is perhaps TRBD1 (5 bases). CDR1 and CDR2 from the germline V gene are LGHNA and YSLEER. This CDR3 has 14 residues. The V and J ends lost 0 bases and 6 bases respectively, with 11 bases between them. CDR3 residues: CASSQEFAGDGYTF. Written as DNA, the CDR3 is TGCGCCAGCAGCCAAGAATTCGCGGGGGATGGCTACACCTTC.